This T cell receptor (beta chain) was retrieved from a study of CD8+ T cells in alopecia areata. The overall study: Those treated were given oral tofacitinib at 5 to 10 mg twice daily. Study-level points and caveats: Alopecia totalis/universalis scalp especially showed more expanded CD8+ clones than normal scalp.

RNA was isolated and reverse transcribed to cDNA, the sequencing template. Clones were sequenced by immunoSEQ multiplex PCR, and TCRdb holds only the in-frame ones, with some missing. The sample holds 150,000 to 250,000 clones; roughly 60% are singletons and the top ten take about 5.1%. Germline CDR1 is MDHEN and CDR2 is SYDVKM. The CDR3 consists of 12 residues. V shed 6 bases and J shed 1 base, with 6 bases lying between them. This clone turned up a few times. The antigen remains undetermined. Indicated treatment: oral pan-JAK inhibitor, 5-10 mg twice daily. Lesional scalp punch biopsies and peripheral blood were collected from alopecia areata patients.

The sequence came from a human donor with alopecia areata. The input for sequencing was CD4+ T cells sorted from blood, taken at week 24, from a patient treated with tofacitinib. The chain combines TRBV28 with TRBJ1-1; D gene unclear. CDR3 amino acids: CASRQTNTEAFF. In DNA form, the CDR3 reads TGTGCCAGCAGACAAACGAACACTGAAGCTTTCTTT.